This TCR beta chain was sequenced for a study of cytomegalovirus exposure and HLA in healthy donors. About the research overall: In an early release, HLA-typed donors contributed 90 million or so unique TCR sequences.

The PCR contained 60 Vbeta and 13 Jbeta primers. Profiling relied on immunoSEQ multiplex PCR, and the TCRdb table lists in-frame clones only, not all of them. Its clone listing holds about 130,000 clones. Germline V gene data show CDR1 as SEHNR and CDR2 as FQNEAQ (reference sequence). This CDR3 region has 15 residues. The J segment lost 3 bases and the V segment lost 5 bases, leaving 5 bases of the junction unmatched. Overall study results and limits: Among TCR beta chains, those listed as cytomegalovirus-associated numbered under 200.

Turning to this clone: Its antigen is not identified.

Sequencing was performed on PBMCs. This clonotype was obtained from a man in his forties or fifties in good health and CMV-seronegative. The rearrangement uses TRBV7-9 and TRBJ2-3, with 10 bases identical to TRBD2. The CDR3 DNA follows: TGTGCCAGCAGCCTTAGCGGGAGGTCTACAGATACGCAGTATTTT. Protein sequence: CASSLSGRSTDTQYF. Complete variable domain (other parts from reference TRBV7-9 and TRBJ2-3): DTGVSQNPRHKITKRGQNVTFRCDPISEHNRLYWYRQTLGQGPEFLTYFQNEAQLEKSRLLSDRFSAERPKGSFSTLEIQRTEQGDSAMYLCASSLSGRSTDTQYFGPGTRLTVL.